Listed below are T cell receptor beta chains from one sample, sequenced in a study of T-cell reconstitution after alpha-beta-depleted transplantation in children. TCRdb itself ran the PCR reads through MiXCR, one entry per CDR3 protein. The repertoire holds about 610,000 distinct CDR3 sequences, approximately 10% seen once, with approximately 4.1% in the top ten. Material: PBMCs from the stem cell graft donor, obtained from the stem cell graft. Every receptor here comes from a human donor who donated a stem cell graft to a child with acute myeloid leukemia. Each CDR3 is given with its conserved first and last residue. The D gene is left open where the match is weak. The size of a clone is reported for some rows only, either as once, few or many, or as a class for expanded clones.

j_call v_call d_call clone_size cdr3_nt cdr3_aa
TRBJ1-1 TRBV6-2/TRBV6-3 NA NA TGTGCCAGCTCGATCCTGACCGGGAACACTGAAGCTTTCTTT CASSILTGNTEAFF
TRBJ1-1 TRBV10-3 NA many TGTGCCATCAGGGAACTCACTGAAGCTTTCTTT CAIRELTEAFF
TRBJ2-1 TRBV6-2/TRBV6-3 NA NA TGTGCCAGCTCAAGGGGCCTTCTCGGTGAGCAGTTCTTC CASSRGLLGEQFF
TRBJ1-4 TRBV7-2 NA few TGTGCCAGCAGCCCCGGAGTGGGGGAAAAACTGTTTTTT CASSPGVGEKLFF
TRBJ2-5 TRBV5-1 TRBD2 few TGCGCCAGCACTCCGTGGGGGGGAGATCGAGAGACCCAGTACTTC CASTPWGGDRETQYF
TRBJ2-2 TRBV28 NA few TGTGCCAGCCTAAGCGGGACCGGGGAGCTGTTTTTT CASLSGTGELFF
TRBJ2-5 TRBV29-1 TRBD2 few TGCAGCGTCCTAACTAGCGGACAAGAGACCCAGTACTTC CSVLTSGQETQYF
TRBJ1-2 TRBV20-1 TRBD1 many TGCACCACCTTGAGACAGGGGGTTAACTATGGCTACACCTTC CTTLRQGVNYGYTF
TRBJ2-7 TRBV20-1 NA many TGCAGTGCTAGAGATGGACCGGACGGATACTACGAGCAGTACTTC CSARDGPDGYYEQYF
TRBJ2-1 TRBV4-3 TRBD2 few TGCGCCAGCAGCCAAGAGGCCGGGACTAGCGGCTACAATGAGCAGTTCTTC CASSQEAGTSGYNEQFF
TRBJ2-2 TRBV2 NA few TGTGCCAGCACTCGGACACCTTCGACCACCGGGGAGCTGTTTTTT CASTRTPSTTGELFF
TRBJ2-1 TRBV29-1 TRBD1 many TGCAGCGTTAAATCGACAGGGACCTTAGGGCAGTTCTTC CSVKSTGTLGQFF
TRBJ1-4 TRBV10-3 TRBD1 NA TGTGCCATCAGACCGGACAGGGCCTCAGGTGATGAAAAACTGTTTTTT CAIRPDRASGDEKLFF
TRBJ2-1 TRBV19 NA few TGTGCCAGTCTAAGGAAGGGGAGAATCTACAATGAGCAGTTCTTC CASLRKGRIYNEQFF
TRBJ2-7 TRBV5-1 TRBD1 few TGCGCCAGCAGCTTGGGCCCGGGACAGGGGGACTACGAGCAGTACTTC CASSLGPGQGDYEQYF
TRBJ1-1 TRBV20-1 TRBD1 NA TGCAGTGCTACGCAGGGGGTGCGAATGAACACTGAAGCTTTCTTT CSATQGVRMNTEAFF